Listed here is a single TCR beta chain. Its antigen is not identified. Germline is not matched at one junction end, which may reflect a read error. The data belong to a study of breast tumors, draining lymph nodes, adjacent tissues. TCRdb analysed the multiplex PCR reads with MiXCR anew, one entry per CDR3 protein. The sample lists about 230,000 distinct CDR3 sequences, approximately 29% occurring once. General study findings and limits: Data fit most tumor T cells coming from lymph node, expanding in tumor. Compared with lymph nodes, tumors were less diverse; compared with nontumor tissue, more. Data only fit, rather than demonstrated, lymph node origin of most tumor T cells. Luminal-like breast cancer showed significantly greater tumor-nontumor repertoire similarity than basal-like breast cancer did.

Axillary draining lymph nodes of breast cancer patients supplied the node samples. This CDR3 comprises 14 residues. Germline CDR1 is MNHEY and CDR2 is SVGAGI. This chain connects TRBV6-5 to TRBJ1-2; 8 nucleotides match TRBD1. This clonotype was obtained from a female donor with breast cancer. Some clones in this sample may be carry-over from other donors' samples. The material sequenced was axillary lymph node tissue. CDR3 nucleotide sequence: TGCGCCAGCGGTCGGGACAGGAGGAACTATGGCTACACCTTC. This translates into CASGRDRRNYGYTF.